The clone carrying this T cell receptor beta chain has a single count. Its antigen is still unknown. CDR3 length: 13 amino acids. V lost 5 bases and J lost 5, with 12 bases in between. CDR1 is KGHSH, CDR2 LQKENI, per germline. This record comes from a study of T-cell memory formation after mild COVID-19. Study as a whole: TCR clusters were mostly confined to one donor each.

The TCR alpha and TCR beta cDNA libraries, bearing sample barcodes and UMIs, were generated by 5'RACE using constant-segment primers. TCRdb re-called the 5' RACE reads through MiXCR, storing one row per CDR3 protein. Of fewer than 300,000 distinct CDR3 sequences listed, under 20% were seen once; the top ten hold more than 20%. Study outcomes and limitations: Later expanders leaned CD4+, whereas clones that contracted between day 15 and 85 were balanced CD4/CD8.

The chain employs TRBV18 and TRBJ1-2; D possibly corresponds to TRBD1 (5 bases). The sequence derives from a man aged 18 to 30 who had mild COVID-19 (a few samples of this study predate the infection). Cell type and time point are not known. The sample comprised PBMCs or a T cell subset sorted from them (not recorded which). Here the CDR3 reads CASSEGDRYGYTF. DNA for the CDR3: TGTGCCAGCTCAGAAGGGGACCGTTATGGCTACACCTTC.